The rows below give T cell receptor beta chains drawn from one sample of a study of shared clonotypes between healthy human individuals. Generated by immunoSEQ multiplex PCR, the TCRdb table keeps only in-frame clones and is missing some. The sample includes some 630,000 clones, approximately 96% of them seen just once. The sequencing sample was made of naive CD8+ T cells sorted from blood. These receptors were collected from a woman aged 25 to 39 in good health. Each CDR3 is given with its conserved first and last residue.

>TRBJ2-7|TRBV2
CASSVVVYEQYF
>TRBJ1-1|TRBV10-3
CAIIADKNTEAFF
>TRBJ1-1|TRBV13
CASSFTGRKDTEAFF
>TRBJ2-1|TRBV13
CASSSLESGHSYNEQFF
>TRBJ2-1|TRBV27
CASSPGLAGDNEQFF
>TRBJ1-6|TRBV6-5
CASRGTRNNSPLHF
>TRBJ2-3|TRBV7-9
CASSLGYTEYTDTQYF
>TRBJ2-1|TRBV19
CASSTKREGAPEQFF
>TRBJ2-1|TRBV10-1
CASSESKVAEQFF
>TRBJ2-5|TRBV27
CASSFGSGLGEETQYF
>TRBJ2-7|TRBV5-1
CASSLFSTSGGYEQYF
>TRBJ1-2|TRBV9
CASSPGTANYGYTF
>TRBJ2-1|TRBV7-6
CASSLEPGGPYNEQFF
>TRBJ2-7|TRBV6-1
CASSENGFDYEQYF
>TRBJ2-1|TRBV4-1
CASSQDNNEQFF
>TRBJ2-7|TRBV5-1
CASSLEGPGEQYF
>TRBJ2-5|TRBV6-6
CASSYLGGGQYF
>TRBJ2-2|TRBV19
CATTDPGTRGGELFF
>TRBJ1-3|TRBV10-1
CASSVPGIRFSGNTIYF
>TRBJ1-2|TRBV21-1
CASSKWAGNGGYTF
>TRBJ2-7|TRBV28
CASSLGAYEQYF
>TRBJ2-2|TRBV11-3
CASSNRLSGTNTGELFF
>TRBJ2-7|TRBV28
CATSQGGRFSYEQYF
>TRBJ2-5|TRBV27
CASTSTGTQETQYF